Reported below is one TCR beta chain. The CDR3 consists of 12 residues. The germline V gene has CDR1 ENHRY and CDR2 SYGVKD. V gave up 8 bases and J gave up 0 bases, with 6 bases separating them. This sample was taken from a study of blood T cell repertoires in COVID-19. At the level of the study: Donors in the United States, Italy and Spain gave samples during acute or convalescent COVID-19. PBMCs, B-cell-depleted T cells, or T cells were the source of the cDNA or gDNA that made up the material.

Using immunoSEQ multiplex PCR, the repertoire was profiled, and TCRdb retains in-frame clones only, with some absent. The table shows 200,000 or so clones, with roughly 85% occurring only once. The origin of this receptor is a human donor with active or convalescent COVID-19. The donor label of this sample is uncertain. The chain uses TRBV10-3 and TRBJ2-3, with D possibly TRBD1 on 5 matching bases. Sequencing input: peripheral blood. CDR3 residues: CAIAGSTDTQYF. In DNA form, the CDR3 reads TGTGCCATCGCAGGGAGCACAGATACGCAGTATTTT.